This entry features one TCR beta chain sequence. Its antigen is currently unknown. A second PCR, run for roughly 7 to 12 cycles, used a sample-barcoded 5' primer plus a J-beta primer mix. The authors tagged each cDNA molecule using a template-switch adaptor with 12 random nucleotides. TCRdb recomputed calls from the 5' RACE reads with MiXCR, one row per CDR3 protein. The sample carries over 500,000 distinct CDR3 sequences, roughly half recorded once. This sample stems from a study of blood T cells in healthy people across ages. Extractions gave at least 5.5 micrograms of total RNA per sample. Overall study findings and caveats: Donor CMV status, an unknown factor, possibly confounded changes in expanded clonotypes. Naive CD4+ cells and diversity were both higher in long-lived donors than in aged donors.

V gave up 5 bases and J gave up 5 bases, with 13 bases separating them. Germline V gene data show CDR1 as SGHTA and CDR2 as FQGNSA. The CDR3 covers 15 residues. The chain couples TRBV7-2 to TRBJ1-6, with D tentatively TRBD1 (6 bases). The receptor was derived from a woman aged 80 or over in good health. What was sequenced was blood. The CDR3 region has the DNA TGTGCCAGCAGCGAACAGGGACACCATAATTCACCCCTCCACTTT. The encoded protein is CASSEQGHHNSPLHF.